The 27 T cell receptor beta chains presented below share a single source sample, sequenced in a study of T cells after yellow fever vaccination. TCRdb passed the 5' RACE reads through MiXCR, listing each CDR3 protein once. This table holds 450,000 to 650,000 distinct CDR3 sequences, 21% found once. The source was PBMCs, collected approximately 20 days after the first yellow fever vaccination. The receptors shown here come from a man between 18 and 35 years old who received the YFV17D yellow fever vaccine.

In this sample, this clonotype turned up a few times. The chain employs TRBV6-2 or TRBV6-3 and TRBJ1-5; no firm D call. The germline gives CDR1 MNHEY, CDR2 SVGEGT. The CDR3 is made up of 14 amino acids. V shed 2 bases and J shed 7 bases, with 12 bases lying between them. CDR3 in amino acids: CASSYDLSGQPQHF. The DNA for the CDR3 is TGTGCCAGCAGTTACGATTTATCGGGGCAGCCCCAGCATTTT.

This clonotype turned up a few times. This chain links TRBV4-1 with TRBJ2-1; no clear D. Between the trimmed V and J ends, which lost 4 bases and 10 bases, there was a span of 14 bases. This CDR3 contains 13 residues. From germline, CDR1 is MGHRA and CDR2 YSYEKL. The CDR3 bases are TGCGCCAGCAGCCTGCCGGTTTGGGGAGAGCAGTTCTTC. As protein: CASSLPVWGEQFF.

The table lists this clonotype with a few counts. The chain combines TRBV4-3 with TRBJ2-2; tentatively, D is TRBD1 (5 bases). V was cut by 4 bases and J by 2 bases, with 11 bases left in between. From germline, CDR1 is LGHNA and CDR2 YSLEER. CDR3 length: 15 amino acids. CDR3 loop: CASSRWQGNTGELFF. The CDR3, as DNA: TGCGCCAGCAGCCGATGGCAGGGAAACACCGGGGAGCTGTTTTTT.

The table lists this clonotype with a few counts. The rearrangement joins TRBV4-2 to TRBJ1-4; 9 bases line up with TRBD1. The CDR3 is 14 residues long. Germline loops: CDR1 LGHNA, CDR2 YNFKEQ. The V segment lost 5 bases and the J segment 11 bases; nucleotides outside the gene matches: 9. Written as DNA, the CDR3 is TGTGCCAGCAGCGAACAGGGGGCGTTAAGGAAACTGTTTTTT. Translating gives CASSEQGALRKLFF.

This clonotype has only one observation. The chain uses TRBV5-6 and TRBJ2-2; D is uncertain. The CDR3 contains 12 residues. Germline V gene lookup returns CDR1 SGHDT and CDR2 YYEEEE. The V gene lost 5 bases and the J gene lost 5 bases, with 7 bases spanning the gap. The CDR3 is CASRLLTGELFF. Written as DNA, the CDR3 is TGTGCCAGCAGATTGCTTACCGGGGAGCTGTTTTTT.

This clonotype was counted between two and nine times. The chain is built from TRBV9 and TRBJ2-7, with D unclear. CDR1 SGDLS and CDR2 YYNGEE come from the germline V gene. The CDR3 contains 15 residues. V lost 3 bases, J lost 4 bases, and 17 bases lay in between. In DNA form, the CDR3 reads TGTGCCAGCAGCGATGAAGGCAGACCTCCATACGAGCAGTACTTC. It yields the protein CASSDEGRPPYEQYF.

This clonotype appeared a few times. This chain connects TRBV9 to TRBJ1-4; 8 bases map to TRBD1. V was pared by 4 bases and J by 8 bases, with 10 bases of the junction left unmatched. CDR1 and CDR2 from the germline V gene are SGDLS and YYNGEE. The CDR3 length is 15 residues. The CDR3 coding sequence is TGTGCCAGCAGCACAACGACAGGGGTTCGGGAAAAACTGTTTTTT. Protein product: CASSTTTGVREKLFF.

The table lists this clonotype with a few counts. V usage is TRBV7-2 and J usage is TRBJ2-5; perhaps D is TRBD1 or TRBD2 (5 bases each). Per the germline V gene, CDR1 is SGHTA and CDR2 is FQGNSA. The germline V and J ends were trimmed by 5 bases and 5 bases, with 18 bases remaining between them. The CDR3 is 15 amino acids. The CDR3 DNA reads as TGTGCCAGCAGCAAACCGGGACGGGGTCGGGAGACCCAGTACTTC. This codes for CASSKPGRGRETQYF.

The chain is built from TRBV7-3 and TRBJ2-4; no reliable D call. With 5 bases removed from V and 3 bases from J, the gap between germline ends came to 8 bases. CDR1 is SGHTA, CDR2 FQGTGA, per germline. The length of the CDR3 is 13 residues. CDR3 nucleotide sequence: TGTGCCAGCAGCGTCAGCGACAAAAACATTCAGTACTTC. This sequence encodes CASSVSDKNIQYF. Filled out from reference TRBV7-3 and TRBJ2-4, the complete variable domain reads GAGVSQTPSNKVTEKGKYVELRCDPISGHTALYWYRQSLGQGPEFLIYFQGTGAADDSGLPNDRFFAVRPEGSVSTLKIQRTERGDSAVYLCASSVSDKNIQYFGAGTRLSVL.

The chain joins TRBV3-1 to TRBJ2-1, with 8 bases aligning to TRBD2. The germline V gene encodes CDR1 LGHDT and CDR2 YNNKEL (reference sequence). The V segment lost 1 base and the J segment 6 bases; nucleotides outside the gene matches: 8. CDR3 length: 16 amino acids. The CDR3 nucleotides read TGTGCCAGCAGCCAAGGACCGGGGGGGGTTCGCAATGAGCAGTTCTTC. It codes for CASSQGPGGVRNEQFF.

The J gene is TRBJ2-1, the V gene TRBV5-1; D remains ambiguous. Germline CDR1 SGHRS, CDR2 YFSETQ. V was pared by 2 bases and J by 5 bases, with 8 bases between. The CDR3 is made up of 13 amino acids. In DNA form, the CDR3 reads TGCGCCAGCAGCTTCCCCCCTAACAATGAGCAGTTCTTC. Its translation is CASSFPPNNEQFF.

This clonotype has just a few counts. In nucleotides, the CDR3 is TGTGCCAGCAGCTTAGGTGACAGCGACTTTAGCAATCAGCCCCAGCATTTT. Its protein product is CASSLGDSDFSNQPQHF. V and J are TRBV7-6 and TRBJ1-5, with TRBD1 as a possible D gene (5 bases). The CDR3 has 17 residues. Germline CDR1 SGHVS, CDR2 FNYEAQ. The V and J ends lost 1 base and 0 bases respectively, with 13 bases between them.

In its sample, this clonotype was seen a few times. The V call is TRBV24-1, the J call TRBJ2-2; 9 bases match TRBD1. Per the germline V gene, CDR1 is KGHDR and CDR2 is SFDVKD. With V trimmed by 9 bases and J by 3 bases, 19 bases remained unmatched. This CDR3 contains 19 residues. This chain's CDR3 is CATRARPGQGKMDTGELFF. DNA of the CDR3: TGTGCCACCCGCGCCCGACCGGGACAGGGTAAAATGGACACCGGGGAGCTGTTTTTT.

The rearrangement uses TRBV20-1 and TRBJ1-2; 10 bases are shared with TRBD1. This CDR3 contains 13 residues. Germline V gene data show CDR1 as DFQATT and CDR2 as SNEGSKA (reference sequence). Losses at the gene ends were 8 bases for V and 4 bases for J; bases not matched to a gene: 7. The CDR3 DNA reads TGCAGTCCCGGACAGGGGGTGACCTATGGCTACACCTTC. As protein: CSPGQGVTYGYTF.

Only a few counts were recorded for this clonotype. The genes are TRBV5-6 and TRBJ1-6; no definite D call. CDR1 and CDR2 from the germline V gene are SGHDT and YYEEEE. The ends were cut back, 0 bases at V and 7 bases at J, with 8 bases in the middle. The CDR3 runs 14 residues. This CDR3 reads CASSLELLNSPLHF. The CDR3 coding sequence is TGTGCCAGCAGCTTGGAACTGCTCAATTCACCCCTCCACTTT.

In its sample, this clonotype was seen a few times. This chain links TRBV19 with TRBJ2-1, with 14 bases that match TRBD2. This CDR3 spans 21 amino acids. Germline V lookup: CDR1 LNHDA, CDR2 SQIVND (reference sequence). With 3 bases clipped from V and 3 bases from J, the junction kept 16 bases outside the gene matches. Here the CDR3 DNA reads TGTGCCAGTAGTATGAGATCCGGGACTAGCGGGGGCCCAAGGGGCTACAATGAGCAGTTCTTC. This encodes CASSMRSGTSGGPRGYNEQFF.

The chain uses TRBV4-2 and TRBJ1-2; D gene uncertain. CDR1 is LGHNA, CDR2 YNFKEQ, per germline. The CDR3 contains 15 residues. V was cut by 0 bases and J by 4 bases, with 12 bases left in between. The CDR3 loop reads CASSQDMRALYGYTF. The DNA of the CDR3 is TGTGCCAGCAGCCAAGATATGAGGGCCCTCTATGGCTACACCTTC.

The rearrangement joins TRBV7-9 to TRBJ2-7, with D hard to call. The CDR3 is 11 amino acids. Trimming pared 3 bases from V and 5 bases from J, leaving 5 bases between. Per the germline V gene, CDR1 is SEHNR and CDR2 is FQNEAQ (reference sequence). CDR3 in amino acids: CASSLINEQYF. The CDR3 coding sequence is TGTGCCAGCAGCTTGATCAACGAGCAGTACTTC.

This clonotype occurred a few times. The junction shows a germline mismatch at one end, possibly a read error. The rearrangement links TRBV7-9 to TRBJ1-4, with 9 bases lining up with TRBD1. CDR1 is SEHNR and CDR2 is FQNEAQ in the germline V gene (reference sequence). The CDR3 is 15 residues long. CDR3 nucleotide sequence: TGTGCCACCAGCGGACAGGGGACCAGGGCTGAAAAACTGTTTTTT. Its translation: CATSGQGTRAEKLFF.

The chain links TRBV12-3 or TRBV12-4 to TRBJ2-1; possibly TRBD1 for D (5 bases). Trimming left V 3 bases short and J 3 bases short, with 9 bases between. There are 14 residues in the CDR3. CDR3 protein: CASSFVGLYNEQFF. CDR3 DNA sequence: TGTGCCAGCAGTTTCGTGGGGCTCTACAATGAGCAGTTCTTC.

The CDR3 region is CASSPPPGGSYNEQFF. CDR3 coding DNA: TGTGCCAGCAGCCCGCCCCCGGGGGGCTCCTACAATGAGCAGTTCTTC. The V gene is TRBV7-2, the J gene TRBJ2-1; 7 bases line up with TRBD2. Per germline, CDR1 SGHTA and CDR2 FQGNSA. The CDR3 spans 16 residues. J lost 0 bases, V lost 5 bases, and 7 bases had no gene match.

The genes are TRBV24-1 and TRBJ2-3; D tentatively reads TRBD1 or TRBD2 (7 bases each). Trimming shortened V by 2 bases and J by 9 bases, and 17 bases separated the two germline ends. The CDR3 contains 15 residues. The V gene's germline CDR1 is KGHDR and CDR2 SFDVKD. The chain's CDR3 is CATSDWTTGRETQYF. The CDR3 coding sequence is TGTGCCACCAGTGATTGGACGACAGGGAGGGAGACGCAGTATTTT.

J is TRBJ2-7 and V is TRBV2, with unresolved D. The germline CDR1 and CDR2 sequences are SNHLY and FYNNEI. This CDR3 has 13 amino acids. Trimming cost V 4 bases and J 3 bases, with 10 bases left between them. CDR3 coding DNA: TGTGCCAGCAGTGGGGAAGCCCACTACGAGCAGTACGTC. Translating it yields CASSGEAHYEQYV.

The rearrangement joins TRBV6-5 to TRBJ1-6, with TRBD1 matching over 8 bases. V was clipped by 6 bases and J by 14 bases; unmatched bases: 15. Looked up from germline, CDR1 is MNHEY and CDR2 is SVGAGI. There are 15 residues in the CDR3. The CDR3 region has the DNA TGTGCCAGCAGCTTATGGGGACAGGCGGCGAGTACCCTCCACTTT. Amino acid sequence: CASSLWGQAASTLHF.

The rearrangement uses TRBV6-5 and TRBJ1-1; D unclear. The germline CDR1 and CDR2 sequences are MNHEY and SVGAGI. The CDR3 has 14 residues. Trimming removed 3 bases at V and 3 bases at J, with 11 bases between. The CDR3 loop reads CASSYRGGDTEAFF. In nucleotides, the CDR3 is TGTGCCAGCAGTTATAGAGGTGGGGACACTGAAGCTTTCTTT.

This clonotype was detected only a few times. This chain connects TRBV20-1 to TRBJ1-1; possibly TRBD1 for D (6 bases). V was clipped by 1 base and J by 2 bases, with 11 bases between them. The CDR3 runs 14 residues. Germline V gives CDR1 DFQATT, CDR2 SNEGSKA (reference sequence). CDR3: CSARGDRRNTEAFF. Here the CDR3 DNA reads TGCAGTGCTAGAGGCGACAGGAGAAACACTGAAGCTTTCTTT.

The chain combines TRBV2 with TRBJ2-2; no definite D call. This CDR3 region has 13 residues. Trimming removed 2 bases at V and 4 bases at J, with 5 bases between. CDR1 SNHLY and CDR2 FYNNEI come from the germline V gene. Written as DNA, the CDR3 is TGTGCCAGCAGTGAACTGAGCACCGGGGAGCTGTTTTTT. It translates to CASSELSTGELFF.